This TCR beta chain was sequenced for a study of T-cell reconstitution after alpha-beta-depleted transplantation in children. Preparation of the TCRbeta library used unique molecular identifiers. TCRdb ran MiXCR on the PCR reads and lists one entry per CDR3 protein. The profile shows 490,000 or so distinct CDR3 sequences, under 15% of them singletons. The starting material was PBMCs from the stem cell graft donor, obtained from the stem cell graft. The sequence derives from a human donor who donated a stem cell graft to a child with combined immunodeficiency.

CDR3 bases: TGTGCCAGCAGTTACTCGGTGACAGGGGGGCACCAAGAGACCCAGTACTTC. Its translation is CASSYSVTGGHQETQYF. This chain connects TRBV6-5 to TRBJ2-5, with 9 bases that match TRBD1. J gave up 0 bases and V 0 bases, and 5 bases lay outside the gene matches. The germline CDR1 and CDR2 sequences are MNHEY and SVGAGI. This CDR3 is built from 17 residues.